A selection of T cell receptor beta chains follows, all from one sample in a study of monozygotic twins with inflammatory bowel disease. TCRdb re-called the 5' RACE reads and gives one entry per CDR3 protein, without DNA. The table gives 420,000 or so distinct CDR3 sequences; the top ten clones make up 2% to 3% of it. The specimen sequenced was blood. The receptors originated from a human donor with ulcerative colitis or Crohn's disease, or a healthy co-twin of an affected twin (not recorded which). Both conserved end residues are part of each CDR3. Each record gives: V gene, J gene, CDR3 length, CDR3 protein.

>TRBV5-1|TRBJ1-2|14
CASSLIPDTYGYTF
>TRBV4-3|TRBJ2-7|15
CASSQGLDPIYEQYF
>TRBV6-2/TRBV6-3|TRBJ2-1|15
CASSWGQGYHNEQFF
>TRBV29-1|TRBJ1-1|14
CSGGVGGLNTEAFF
>TRBV3-1|TRBJ2-1|14
CASSQDRGHNEQFF
>TRBV14|TRBJ2-1|15
CASSPAVPTHNEQFF
>TRBV5-6|TRBJ2-3|16
CASSLVALPQGDTQYF
>TRBV7-8|TRBJ1-6|15
CASGTGARGGSPLHF
>TRBV11-2|TRBJ2-1|16
CASSPKHLAGGNEQFF
>TRBV6-1|TRBJ1-1|13
CASSAVQNTEAFF
>TRBV6-1|TRBJ2-3|16
CASSHFSNTRRDTQYF
>TRBV7-2|TRBJ2-1|15
CASSLVGDTYNEQFF
>TRBV5-5|TRBJ2-5|14
CASSLAAHVETQYF
>TRBV27|TRBJ1-5|13
CASSFSTGSPQHF
>TRBV5-1|TRBJ1-2|15
CASSQTSGANYGYTF
>TRBV5-1|TRBJ2-3|16
CASSLDVELTTDTQYF
>TRBV7-2|TRBJ2-7|11
CASSNAYEQYF
>TRBV18|TRBJ2-7|11
CASSPSGEQYF
>TRBV19|TRBJ2-3|14
CASSIAGGTDTQYF
>TRBV12-3/TRBV12-4|TRBJ1-5|14
CASSRSRSAQPQHF
>TRBV6-1|TRBJ1-1|13
CASSADTTTEAFF
>TRBV15|TRBJ2-2|14
CATRTDLYPGELFF